These T cell receptor beta chains were read from a single sample in a study of response to subunit inactivated influenza vaccine. Each CDR3 protein is one row after TCRdb ran MiXCR on the RT-PCR reads. The sample consists of hundreds of thousands of distinct CDR3 sequences, roughly 20% of them appearing once. Sequenced material: PBMCs from blood, taken more than 4 days after vaccination. The receptors derive from a man between 45 and 60 years old who received an inactivated influenza vaccine. Each CDR3 is given with its conserved first and last residue. D genes are given only for firm matches. The listing skips clone size in some rows; elsewhere it reads once, few, many or a size class.

CDR3 length	J gene	V gene	clone size	D gene	CDR3 DNA	CDR3 protein
14	TRBJ2-2	TRBV12-3/TRBV12-4	few	NA	TGTGCCAGCACCATAACAGGGAACACCGGGGAGCTGTTTTTT	CASTITGNTGELFF
15	TRBJ2-7	TRBV12-3/TRBV12-4	few	TRBD1	TGTGCCAGCAGCAAAACCCGGGACAGGGGGCAATGGCAGTACTTC	CASSKTRDRGQWQYF
15	TRBJ1-5	TRBV30	NA	NA	TGTGCCTGGAGTACCGAACACGGTAGCAATCAGCCCCAGCATTTT	CAWSTEHGSNQPQHF
14	TRBJ1-5	TRBV4-1	few	NA	TGCGCCAGCAGCCAAGAAACAGCCGGGGGGCCCCAGCATTTT	CASSQETAGGPQHF
14	TRBJ2-1	TRBV20-1	NA	NA	TGCAGTGCTAGAGTAATCGGGACAAATGCTGAGCAGTTCTTC	CSARVIGTNAEQFF
14	TRBJ1-5	TRBV12-3/TRBV12-4	NA	NA	TGTGCCAGCAGTTTCGGGGGGGCAGCTCAGCCCCAGCATTTT	CASSFGGAAQPQHF
14	TRBJ1-2	TRBV4-1	NA	NA	TGCGCCAGCAGCCAAGTTGCAGCGGACTATGGCTACACCTTC	CASSQVAADYGYTF
14	TRBJ2-3	TRBV12-3/TRBV12-4	many	NA	TGTGCCAGCAGTTTTGGCCAGGGAACAGATACGCAGTATTTT	CASSFGQGTDTQYF
16	TRBJ2-4	TRBV5-1	NA	NA	TGCGCCAGCAGCTTGGCGGCAGGGGTTACCAAAAACATTCAGTACTTC	CASSLAAGVTKNIQYF
14	TRBJ1-5	TRBV20-1	few	NA	TGCAGTGCTAATATCAGGGCTGGCAATCAGCCCCAGCATTTT	CSANIRAGNQPQHF
14	TRBJ1-2	TRBV4-2	NA	NA	TGTGCCAGCAGCCAAATTGACGGCGGCTTGAGCTACACCTTC	CASSQIDGGLSYTF
13	TRBJ2-1	TRBV6-4	NA	NA	TGTGCCAGCAGTGTCCAGATTTACAATGAGCAGTTCTTC	CASSVQIYNEQFF
15	TRBJ2-5	TRBV24-1	NA	NA	TGTGCCACCAGTGATGGGTGGAACCGCCAAGAGACCCAGTACTTC	CATSDGWNRQETQYF
14	TRBJ2-3	TRBV28	NA	NA	TGTGCCAGCAGCCTGTCGGGAGTTTCAGATACGCAGTATTTT	CASSLSGVSDTQYF
12	TRBJ1-1	TRBV7-9	many	TRBD1	TGTGCCACAAGGGGACAGGGTTTTGAAGCTTTCTTT	CATRGQGFEAFF
15	TRBJ2-1	TRBV7-9	NA	TRBD2	TGTGCCAGCAGCAGCTTGGGACTAGCGGGCCATGAGCAGTTCTTC	CASSSLGLAGHEQFF
13	TRBJ1-1	TRBV7-2	NA	NA	TGTGCCAGCAGCTTCGCCTGGGAGGCTGAAGCTTTCTTT	CASSFAWEAEAFF
15	TRBJ2-5	TRBV12-3/TRBV12-4	few	TRBD1	TGTGCCAGCAGTTTTCCCGGACAGGGACAAGAGACCCAGTACTTC	CASSFPGQGQETQYF
11	TRBJ2-7	TRBV28	NA	NA	TGTGCCAGCAGCCAGGGCCGGAAGCAGTACTTC	CASSQGRKQYF
12	TRBJ2-5	TRBV3-1	NA	NA	TGTGCCAGCAGCCAGACAGGAGAGACCCAGTACTTC	CASSQTGETQYF
14	TRBJ1-2	TRBV6-5	few	NA	TGTGCCAGCAGTTACGCACAGGGTTTGTCTGGCTACACCTTC	CASSYAQGLSGYTF
16	TRBJ1-5	TRBV7-2	NA	TRBD1	TGTGCCAGCAGCTTTCAACCACAGGGGGTCCTTGGGCCCCAGCATTTT	CASSFQPQGVLGPQHF
19	TRBJ2-1	TRBV20-1	few	TRBD2	TGCAGTGCTAGAGACCGACTAGCGGGAGGGGCCTCCCCTCCCAATGAGCAGTTCTTC	CSARDRLAGGASPPNEQFF
13	TRBJ2-7	TRBV7-9	NA	NA	TGTGCCAGCAGCTTGACGGGTTCCCACGAGCAGTACTTC	CASSLTGSHEQYF
15	TRBJ2-3	TRBV12-3/TRBV12-4	many	TRBD2	TGTGCCAGCAGGCCCGGAGGGGAGGGTACAGATACGCAGTATTTT	CASRPGGEGTDTQYF
22	TRBJ2-5	TRBV20-1	NA	TRBD2	TGCAGTGCTAGACCCCGCGTCGGACAGCCAGGACTAGCGGGAGCGGGGCTGGAGACCCAGTACTTC	CSARPRVGQPGLAGAGLETQYF
13	TRBJ1-1	TRBV3-1	NA	NA	TGTGCCAGCAGCCAAGAGGGGGGGGTAAGGGCTTTCTTT	CASSQEGGVRAFF
17	TRBJ2-2	TRBV11-2	few	TRBD2	TGTGCCAGCAGCCATCAGGGACTAGCGGGACTAACCGGGGAGCTGTTTTTT	CASSHQGLAGLTGELFF
11	TRBJ2-1	TRBV28	many	NA	TGTGCCAGCAGAGCCCAGGGTGAGCAGTTCTTC	CASRAQGEQFF
16	TRBJ2-7	TRBV20-1	many	NA	TGCAGTGCTAGAGATGTCTCGAGTCAGGGAACCTACGAGCAGTACTTC	CSARDVSSQGTYEQYF
16	TRBJ2-3	TRBV12-3/TRBV12-4	NA	NA	TGTGCCAGCAGTCCCGGCAGGTCTACTAGCACAGATACGCAGTATTTT	CASSPGRSTSTDTQYF
16	TRBJ2-5	TRBV7-9	few	TRBD1	TGTGCCAGCAGCTTCGCCCCCGGACAGGGGAGAGAGACCCAGTACTTC	CASSFAPGQGRETQYF
14	TRBJ1-5	TRBV27	few	NA	TGTGCCAGCAGTCCTCAATATAGCAATCAGCCCCAGCATTTT	CASSPQYSNQPQHF
15	TRBJ2-3	TRBV12-3/TRBV12-4	few	NA	TGTGCCAGCAGTTTTTGGGGGGCCACCACAGATACGCAGTATTTT	CASSFWGATTDTQYF
14	TRBJ2-5	TRBV5-1	few	NA	TGCGCCAGCAGCTCTGGATGGTTAAGAGAGACCCAGTACTTC	CASSSGWLRETQYF
15	TRBJ1-1	TRBV12-3/TRBV12-4	few	NA	TGTGCCAGCAGTTCAACCCCAGGGGTGAACACTGAAGCTTTCTTT	CASSSTPGVNTEAFF
14	TRBJ1-3	TRBV5-6	few	NA	TGTGCCAGCAGCGCTGTATCGGCCGGAAACACCATATATTTT	CASSAVSAGNTIYF
12	TRBJ2-2	TRBV3-1	NA	NA	TGTGCCAGCAGCCATCACACCGGGGAGCTGTTTTTT	CASSHHTGELFF
15	TRBJ2-1	TRBV12-3/TRBV12-4	NA	NA	TGTGCCAGCAGTCGCGACTCACGAACCTACAATGAGCAGTTCTTC	CASSRDSRTYNEQFF
16	TRBJ1-2	TRBV10-3	NA	NA	TGTGCCATCTGTGAGTCGACTTTTCGCGAGGTCTATGGCTACACCTTC	CAICESTFREVYGYTF
12	TRBJ1-1	TRBV29-1	many	NA	TGCAGCGTTGAGCGGACCGCCGAGAGGGCTTTCTTT	CSVERTAERAFF
14	TRBJ2-3	TRBV2	NA	TRBD1	TGTGCCAGTCGAGGGGACAGGAGCACAGATACGCAGTATTTT	CASRGDRSTDTQYF
16	TRBJ2-7	TRBV29-1	few	TRBD2	TGCAGCGTCGTAGATCTAACTAGCGGGAGGGGTAACGAGCAGTACTTC	CSVVDLTSGRGNEQYF